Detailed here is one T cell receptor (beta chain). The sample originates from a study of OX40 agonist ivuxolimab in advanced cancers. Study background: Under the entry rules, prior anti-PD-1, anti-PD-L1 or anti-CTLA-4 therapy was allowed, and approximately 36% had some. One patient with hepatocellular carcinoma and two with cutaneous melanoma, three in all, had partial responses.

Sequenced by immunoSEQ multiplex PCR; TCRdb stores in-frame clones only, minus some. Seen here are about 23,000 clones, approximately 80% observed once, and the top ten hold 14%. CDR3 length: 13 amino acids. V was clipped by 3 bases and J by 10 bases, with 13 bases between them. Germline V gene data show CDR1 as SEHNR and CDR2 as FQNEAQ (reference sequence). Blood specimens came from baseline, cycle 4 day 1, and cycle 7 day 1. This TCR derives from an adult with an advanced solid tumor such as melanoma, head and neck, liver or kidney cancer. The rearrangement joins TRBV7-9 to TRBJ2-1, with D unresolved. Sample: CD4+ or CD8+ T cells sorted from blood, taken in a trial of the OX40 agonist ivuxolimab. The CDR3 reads CASSFPAFPEQFF. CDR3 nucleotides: TGTGCCAGCAGCTTCCCCGCCTTCCCCGAGCAGTTCTTC.